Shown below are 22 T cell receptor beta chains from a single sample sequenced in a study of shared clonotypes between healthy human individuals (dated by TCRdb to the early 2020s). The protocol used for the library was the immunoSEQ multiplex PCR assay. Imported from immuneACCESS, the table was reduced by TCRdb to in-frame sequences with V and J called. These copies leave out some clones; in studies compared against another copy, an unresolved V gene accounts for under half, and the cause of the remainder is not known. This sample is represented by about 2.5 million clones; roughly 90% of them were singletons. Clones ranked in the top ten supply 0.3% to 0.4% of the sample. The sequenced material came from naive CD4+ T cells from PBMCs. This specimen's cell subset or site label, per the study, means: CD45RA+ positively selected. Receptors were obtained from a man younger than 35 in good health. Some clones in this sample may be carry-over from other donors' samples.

The CDR3 DNA is TGTGCCAGCAGTTTGGTACCGGGGTACAATGAGCAGTTCTTC. Translation gives CASSLVPGYNEQFF. The chain has TRBV28 and TRBJ2-1; tentative D call: TRBD2 (5 bases). V dropped 3 bases and J dropped 4 bases, with 10 bases sitting between them. There are 14 residues in the CDR3. CDR1 MDHEN and CDR2 SYDVKM come from the germline V gene.

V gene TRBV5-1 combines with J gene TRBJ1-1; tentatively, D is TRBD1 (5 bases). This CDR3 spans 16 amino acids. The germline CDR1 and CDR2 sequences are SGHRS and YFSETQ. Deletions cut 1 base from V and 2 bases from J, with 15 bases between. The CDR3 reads CASSLSQGLGNTEAFF. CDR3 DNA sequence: TGCGCCAGCAGCTTGAGCCAGGGTCTAGGAAACACTGAAGCTTTCTTT.

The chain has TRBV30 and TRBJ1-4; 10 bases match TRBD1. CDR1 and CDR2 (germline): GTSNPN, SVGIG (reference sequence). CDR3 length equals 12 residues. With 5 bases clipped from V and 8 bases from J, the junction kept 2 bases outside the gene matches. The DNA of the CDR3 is TGTGCCTGGGACAGGGGGCTCGAAAAACTGTTTTTT. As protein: CAWDRGLEKLFF.

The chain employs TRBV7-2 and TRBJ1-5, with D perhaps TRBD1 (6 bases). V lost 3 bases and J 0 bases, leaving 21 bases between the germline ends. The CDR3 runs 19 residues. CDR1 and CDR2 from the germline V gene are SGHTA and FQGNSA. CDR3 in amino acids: CASSLWTAIGPYSNQPQHF. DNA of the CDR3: TGTGCCAGCAGCTTGTGGACAGCGATAGGGCCGTATAGCAATCAGCCCCAGCATTTT. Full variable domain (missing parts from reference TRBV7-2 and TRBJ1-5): GAGVSQSPSNKVTEKGKDVELRCDPISGHTALYWYRQSLGQGLEFLIYFQGNSAPDKSGLPSDRFSAERTGGSVSTLTIQRTQQEDSAVYLCASSLWTAIGPYSNQPQHFGDGTRLSIL.

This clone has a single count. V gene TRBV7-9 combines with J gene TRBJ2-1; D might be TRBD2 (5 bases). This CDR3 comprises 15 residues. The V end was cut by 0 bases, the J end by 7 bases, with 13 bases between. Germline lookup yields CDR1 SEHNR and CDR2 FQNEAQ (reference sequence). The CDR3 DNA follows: TGTGCCAGCAGCTTAGCACGGGGTCAAGGGAATGAGCAGTTCTTC. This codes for CASSLARGQGNEQFF.

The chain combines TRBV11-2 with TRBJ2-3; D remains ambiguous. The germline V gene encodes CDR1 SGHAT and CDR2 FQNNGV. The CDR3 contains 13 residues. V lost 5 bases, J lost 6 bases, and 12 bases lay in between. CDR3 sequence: CASSPPWSDTQYF. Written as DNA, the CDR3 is TGTGCCAGCAGCCCCCCGTGGTCGGATACGCAGTATTTT.

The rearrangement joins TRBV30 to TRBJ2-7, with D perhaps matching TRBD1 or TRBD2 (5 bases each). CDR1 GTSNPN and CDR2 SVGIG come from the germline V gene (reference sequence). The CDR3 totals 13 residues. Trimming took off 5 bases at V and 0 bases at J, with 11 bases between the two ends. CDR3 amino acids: CAWDAGTSYEQYF. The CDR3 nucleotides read TGTGCCTGGGATGCAGGGACCTCCTACGAGCAGTACTTC.

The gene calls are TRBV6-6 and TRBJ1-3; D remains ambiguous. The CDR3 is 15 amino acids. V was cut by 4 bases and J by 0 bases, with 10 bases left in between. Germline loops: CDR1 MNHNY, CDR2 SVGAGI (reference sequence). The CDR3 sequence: CASSFTTSSGNTIYF. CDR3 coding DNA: TGTGCCAGCAGTTTCACCACGAGCTCTGGAAACACCATATATTTT.

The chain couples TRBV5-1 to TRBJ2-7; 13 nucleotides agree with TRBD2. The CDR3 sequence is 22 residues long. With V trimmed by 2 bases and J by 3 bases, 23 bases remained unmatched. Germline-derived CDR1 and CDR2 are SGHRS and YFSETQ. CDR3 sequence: CASSLRAAPVGTSGNGGYEQYF. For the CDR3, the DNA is TGCGCCAGCAGCTTAAGGGCCGCTCCTGTCGGGACTAGCGGGAATGGAGGCTACGAGCAGTACTTC.

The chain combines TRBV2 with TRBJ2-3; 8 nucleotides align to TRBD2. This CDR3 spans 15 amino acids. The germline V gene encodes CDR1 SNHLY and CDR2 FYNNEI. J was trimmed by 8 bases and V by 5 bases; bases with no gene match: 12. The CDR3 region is CASSPYPGLDGTQYF. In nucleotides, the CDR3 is TGTGCCAGCAGTCCCTACCCGGGACTAGATGGTACGCAGTATTTT.

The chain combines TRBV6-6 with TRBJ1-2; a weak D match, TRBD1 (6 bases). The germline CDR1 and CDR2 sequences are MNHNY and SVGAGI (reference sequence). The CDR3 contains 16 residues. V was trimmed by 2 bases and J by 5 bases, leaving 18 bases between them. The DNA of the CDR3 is TGTGCCAGCAGTTACGAGATTGCCGGGGGGGCTTATGGCTACACCTTC. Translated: CASSYEIAGGAYGYTF.

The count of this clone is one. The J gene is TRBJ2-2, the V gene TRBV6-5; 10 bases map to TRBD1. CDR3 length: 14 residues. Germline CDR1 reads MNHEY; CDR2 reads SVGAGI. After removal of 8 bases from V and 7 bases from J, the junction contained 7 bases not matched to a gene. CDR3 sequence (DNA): TGTGCCAGCGGGGGGACAGGGGCTGGCGGGGAGCTGTTTTTT. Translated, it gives CASGGTGAGGELFF.

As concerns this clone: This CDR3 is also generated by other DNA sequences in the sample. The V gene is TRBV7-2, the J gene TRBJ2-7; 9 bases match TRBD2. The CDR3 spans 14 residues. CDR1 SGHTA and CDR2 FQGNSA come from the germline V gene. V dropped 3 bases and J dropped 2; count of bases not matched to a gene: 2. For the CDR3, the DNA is TGTGCCAGCAGCTTGACTAGCGGAGCCTACGAGCAGTACTTC. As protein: CASSLTSGAYEQYF.

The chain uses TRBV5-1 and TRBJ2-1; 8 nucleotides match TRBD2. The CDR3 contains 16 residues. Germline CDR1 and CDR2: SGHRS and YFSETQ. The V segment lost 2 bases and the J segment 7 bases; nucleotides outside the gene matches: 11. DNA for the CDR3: TGCGCCAGCAGCTTATTGGGTAGCGGGATATTAAATGAGCAGTTCTTC. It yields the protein CASSLLGSGILNEQFF.

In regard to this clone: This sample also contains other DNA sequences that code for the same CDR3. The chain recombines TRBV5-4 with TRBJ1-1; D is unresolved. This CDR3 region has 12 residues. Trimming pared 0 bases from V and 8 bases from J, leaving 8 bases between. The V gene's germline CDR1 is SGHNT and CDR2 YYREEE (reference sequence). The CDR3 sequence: CASSLDGLEAFF. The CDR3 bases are TGTGCCAGCAGCTTGGACGGTTTAGAAGCTTTCTTT.

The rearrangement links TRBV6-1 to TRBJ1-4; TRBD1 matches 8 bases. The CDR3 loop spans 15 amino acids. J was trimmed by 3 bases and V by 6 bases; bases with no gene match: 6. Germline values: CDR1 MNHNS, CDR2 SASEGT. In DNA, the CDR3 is TGTGCCAGCAGGGAGGACAGGGTCCCTAATGAAAAACTGTTTTTT. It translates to CASREDRVPNEKLFF.

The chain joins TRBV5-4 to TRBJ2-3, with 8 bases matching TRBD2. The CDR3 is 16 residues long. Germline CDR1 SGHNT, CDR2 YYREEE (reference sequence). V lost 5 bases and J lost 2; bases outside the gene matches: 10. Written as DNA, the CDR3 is TGTGCCAGCAGACAGTCCGGGACTAGGGTCACAGATACGCAGTATTTT. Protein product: CASRQSGTRVTDTQYF.

The CDR3 spells CASSSGQAQAGELFF. DNA for the CDR3: TGCGCCAGCAGCTCCGGACAGGCGCAGGCCGGGGAGCTGTTTTTT. J is TRBJ2-2 and V is TRBV5-1, with 7 bases that match TRBD1. V was clipped by 3 bases and J by 6 bases; unmatched bases: 8. The germline gives CDR1 SGHRS, CDR2 YFSETQ. This CDR3 has 15 amino acids.

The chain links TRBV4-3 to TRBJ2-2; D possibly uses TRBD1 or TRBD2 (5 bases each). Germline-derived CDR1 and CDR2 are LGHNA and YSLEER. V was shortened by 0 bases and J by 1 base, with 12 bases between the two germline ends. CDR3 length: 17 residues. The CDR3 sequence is CASSQDRSGGNTGELFF. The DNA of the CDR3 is TGCGCCAGCAGCCAAGATCGGAGTGGGGGGAACACCGGGGAGCTGTTTTTT.

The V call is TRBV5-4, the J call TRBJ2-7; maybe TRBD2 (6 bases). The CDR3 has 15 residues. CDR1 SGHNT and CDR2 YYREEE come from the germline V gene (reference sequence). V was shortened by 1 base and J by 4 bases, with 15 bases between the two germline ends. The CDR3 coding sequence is TGTGCCAGCAGCTTGTTGGGGGGTAATGGGTACGAGCAGTACTTC. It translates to CASSLLGGNGYEQYF.

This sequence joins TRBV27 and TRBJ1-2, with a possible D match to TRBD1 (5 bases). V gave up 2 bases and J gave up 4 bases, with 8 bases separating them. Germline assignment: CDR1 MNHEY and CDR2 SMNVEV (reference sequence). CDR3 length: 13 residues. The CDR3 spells CASSLDGGYGYTF. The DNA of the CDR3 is TGTGCCAGCAGTTTAGACGGGGGCTATGGCTACACCTTC.

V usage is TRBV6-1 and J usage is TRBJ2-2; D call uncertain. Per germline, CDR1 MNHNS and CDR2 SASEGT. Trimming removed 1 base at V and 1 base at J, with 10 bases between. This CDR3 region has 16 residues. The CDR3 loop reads CASSEGVYRNTGELFF. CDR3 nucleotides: TGTGCCAGCAGTGAAGGGGTTTACAGGAACACCGGGGAGCTGTTTTTT.